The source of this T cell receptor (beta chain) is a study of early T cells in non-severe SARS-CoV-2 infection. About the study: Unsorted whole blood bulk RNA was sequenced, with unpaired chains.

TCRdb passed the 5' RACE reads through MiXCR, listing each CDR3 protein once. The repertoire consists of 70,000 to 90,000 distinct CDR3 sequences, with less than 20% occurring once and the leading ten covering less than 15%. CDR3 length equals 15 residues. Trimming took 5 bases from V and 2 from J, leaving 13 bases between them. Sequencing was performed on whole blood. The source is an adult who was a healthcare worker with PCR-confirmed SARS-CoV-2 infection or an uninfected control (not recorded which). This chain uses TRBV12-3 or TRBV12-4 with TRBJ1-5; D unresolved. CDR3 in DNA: TGTGCCAGCAGTGAATCGGGTAAGGGCAATCAGCCCCAGCATTTT. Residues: CASSESGKGNQPQHF.